The sequence of this T cell receptor (beta chain) was determined in a study of T cells in Graves' hyperthyroidism and ophthalmopathy. V was clipped by 2 bases and J by 7 bases, with 12 bases between them. CDR1 and CDR2 from the germline V gene are SEHNR and FQNEAQ (reference sequence). The CDR3 runs to 13 residues. The source material, RNA transcripts, was used to amplify TCR beta CDR3 regions. First-round RT-PCR with HTBI primers amplified the TCR CDR3 region. MiXCR, applied by TCRdb to the multiplex PCR reads, yields one record per CDR3 protein. This sample yields a few hundred thousand distinct CDR3 sequences, of which 15% to 18% are seen a single time; around 7.8% belongs to the top ten. Points on this clonotype: What it recognizes is unknown.

The authors deemed Graves' hyperthyroidism stable absent ophthalmopathy progression within 18 months. Newly diagnosed patients aged 18 to 65 had hyperthyroidism of under 2 months' duration. Thyroid ultrasound and orbital computed tomography, with clinical symptoms and serum thyroxine and TRAb, informed diagnoses. Study results and caveats: Appearing also in blood were most of the thyroid clonotypes expanded above 0.001.

The V and J genes are TRBV7-9 and TRBJ2-7; D call uncertain. This sequence originates from a woman aged 25 to 39 with Graves' hyperthyroidism. The sample comprised blood. The CDR3: CASSLSLSHEQYF. The CDR3, as DNA: TGTGCCAGCAGCTTATCCCTTTCCCATGAGCAGTACTTC. Based on the CDR3 plus reference TRBV7-9 and TRBJ2-7, the full variable domain is DTGVSQNPRHKITKRGQNVTFRCDPISEHNRLYWYRQTLGQGPEFLTYFQNEAQLEKSRLLSDRFSAERPKGSFSTLEIQRTEQGDSAMYLCASSLSLSHEQYFGPGTRLTVT.